The 19 T cell receptor beta chains below were found in one sample sequenced in a study of early T cells in non-severe SARS-CoV-2 infection. Using its own MiXCR run on the 5' RACE reads, TCRdb lists one record per CDR3 protein. The sample holds more than 65,000 distinct CDR3 sequences, approximately 14% seen once. Sample: whole blood. The receptor set was obtained from an adult who was a healthcare worker with PCR-confirmed SARS-CoV-2 infection or an uninfected control (not recorded which).

A note on this clonotype: One base away lies a much larger clone, so this may be a sequencing read error. The chain employs TRBV4-1 and TRBJ2-4; D not certain. Germline assignment: CDR1 MGHRA and CDR2 YSYEKL. The length of the CDR3 is 14 residues. This CDR3 is CACSQEGVADIQYF. As DNA, the CDR3 is TGCGCCTGCAGCCAAGAAGGAGTTGCGGACATTCAGTACTTC.

This clonotype was detected many times. The V and J genes are TRBV12-3 or TRBV12-4 and TRBJ1-1; 9 bases fit TRBD1. The CDR3 totals 15 residues. V was clipped by 5 bases and J by 4 bases; unmatched bases: 8. The CDR3 sequence is CASSQPRDRVTEAFF. The CDR3 DNA reads as TGTGCCAGCAGTCAGCCTCGGGACAGGGTCACTGAAGCTTTCTTT.

This clonotype was picked up a small number of times. A much larger clone lies one base from this, so it may be a read error. The J gene is TRBJ2-7, the V gene TRBV12-3 or TRBV12-4, with TRBD1 as a possible D gene (5 bases). The ends were cut back, 5 bases at V and 3 bases at J, with 5 bases in the middle. The CDR3 runs 11 residues. CDR3 DNA sequence: TGTGCCAGCAGTGACAGCTACGAGCAGTACTTC. Its translation: CASSDSYEQYF.

The chain recombines TRBV4-3 with TRBJ2-7; possible D gene TRBD2, 5 bases. From germline, CDR1 is LGHNA and CDR2 YSLEER. The CDR3 is made up of 15 amino acids. V was trimmed by 4 bases and J by 2 bases, leaving 15 bases between them. The CDR3 here is CASSPGLDGAYEQYF. CDR3 coding DNA: TGCGCCAGCAGCCCGGGTTTGGACGGGGCCTACGAGCAGTACTTC.

There are many counts of this clonotype. This rearrangement joins TRBV5-6 to TRBJ2-1; D uncertain. Germline-derived CDR1 and CDR2 are SGHDT and YYEEEE. Trimming took off 2 bases at V and 8 bases at J, with 8 bases between the two ends. This CDR3 is 12 amino acids long. The CDR3 DNA is TGTGCCAGCAGCTTAGTCCAGCATGAGCAGTTCTTC. This encodes CASSLVQHEQFF.

This clonotype was seen many times. The CDR3 nucleotides are TGTGCCAGCAGCCCAACAGGAGCTGGGGCCAACGTCCTGACTTTC. Translation gives CASSPTGAGANVLTF. V gene TRBV7-8 combines with J gene TRBJ2-6, with TRBD1 as a possible D gene (5 bases). CDR1 SGHVS and CDR2 FQNEAQ come from the germline V gene. The CDR3 covers 15 residues. V lost 5 bases, J lost 2 bases, and 10 bases lay in between.

The rearrangement links TRBV7-9 to TRBJ2-7; the D gene is possibly TRBD2 (5 bases). In germline, CDR1 is SEHNR, CDR2 FQNEAQ (reference sequence). V lost 4 bases and J lost 2, with 9 bases in between. This CDR3 comprises 13 residues. The CDR3 DNA is TGTGCCAGCAGCTCCGCCGGGGCCTACGAGCAGTACTTC. Translation: CASSSAGAYEQYF.

On this clonotype itself: This may be a read error: a much more frequent sequence differs by one nucleotide. V and J are TRBV20-1 and TRBJ2-3; D not certain. Germline CDR1 is DFQATT and CDR2 is SNEGSKA (reference sequence). The CDR3 sequence is 13 residues long. The CDR3 region is CGASSASTDTQYF. In DNA form, the CDR3 reads TGCGGTGCTAGTTCGGCTAGCACAGATACGCAGTATTTT.

This clonotype has at least ten counts. The V call is TRBV21-1, the J call TRBJ1-1. TRBV21-1 is marked as a pseudogene. The CDR3 spans 12 residues. CDR3 DNA sequence: TGTGCCAGCAGCAACTGTAACACTGAAGCTTTCTTT. Translating it yields CASSNCNTEAFF.

The chain has TRBV29-1 and TRBJ2-1; D remains unclear. The V end lost 7 bases, the J end lost 5 bases, and 18 bases lay between the germline ends. Germline assignment: CDR1 SQVTM and CDR2 ANQGSEA. This CDR3 region has 14 residues. As DNA, the CDR3 is TGCAGCGGGAAGGCAGGCGTGGCACACAATGAGCAGTTCTTC. Protein product: CSGKAGVAHNEQFF.

The table lists this clonotype with many counts. The genes are TRBV7-9 and TRBJ2-3; 11 bases line up with TRBD2. The germline V gene has CDR1 SEHNR and CDR2 FQNEAQ (reference sequence). Germline trimming cut 4 bases from V and 3 bases from J; bases unmatched to any gene: 3. The CDR3 loop spans 15 amino acids. The CDR3 DNA follows: TGTGCCAGCAGCTGGGGACTAGCGGCGACAGATACGCAGTATTTT. Amino acid sequence: CASSWGLAATDTQYF.

This clonotype has just a few counts. This chain uses TRBV2 with TRBJ1-1; TRBD1 matches 8 bases. The germline CDR1 and CDR2 sequences are SNHLY and FYNNEI. V lost 8 bases and J lost 0; bases outside the gene matches: 5. The CDR3 runs 14 residues. The CDR3 loop reads CASGQTGVNTEAFF. The CDR3 DNA reads TGTGCCAGCGGACAGACAGGGGTGAACACTGAAGCTTTCTTT.

At least ten counts were recorded for this clonotype. Here the CDR3 reads CAVYLQGAYTEAFF. CDR3 coding DNA: TGTGCCGTTTACCTACAGGGGGCCTACACTGAAGCTTTCTTT. This chain uses TRBV6-6 with TRBJ1-1, with 9 bases identical to TRBD1. CDR3 length: 14 residues. Per germline, CDR1 MNHNY and CDR2 SVGAGI (reference sequence). Germline trimming cut 11 bases from V and 3 bases from J; bases unmatched to any gene: 10.

This clonotype was detected many times. The chain employs TRBV10-3 and TRBJ2-5; no definite D call. Trimming stripped 0 bases from V and 5 bases from J, with 13 bases between. CDR1 is ENHRY, CDR2 SYGVKD, per germline. CDR3 size: 15 residues. This CDR3 reads CAISESSVTVETQYF. CDR3 bases: TGTGCCATCAGTGAGTCGTCCGTAACGGTGGAGACCCAGTACTTC.

The V gene is TRBV6-5, the J gene TRBJ2-3; 14 bases are shared with TRBD2. V lost 4 bases, J lost 2 bases, and 11 bases stayed unmatched. Germline CDR1 and CDR2: MNHEY and SVGAGI. The length of the CDR3 is 19 residues. CDR3 protein: CASSSPGLAGGTNTDTQYF. The CDR3 DNA sequence: TGTGCCAGCAGTTCCCCCGGACTAGCGGGGGGAACGAACACAGATACGCAGTATTTT.

At least ten counts were recorded for this clonotype. The chain links TRBV12-3 or TRBV12-4 to TRBJ1-2; 9 positions agree with TRBD1. CDR3 length: 14 residues. J lost 7 bases, V lost 6 bases, and 9 bases had no gene match. The CDR3 DNA sequence: TGTGCCAGCAGCCGCGGACAGGGGTCGGGTGGCTACACCTTC. Its translation is CASSRGQGSGGYTF.

This clonotype has ten or more counts. The chain carries TRBV7-6 and TRBJ1-4, with 9 nucleotides matching TRBD1. Germline trimming cut 5 bases from V and 1 base from J; bases unmatched to any gene: 11. The CDR3 extends over 18 amino acids. Germline V lookup: CDR1 SGHVS, CDR2 FNYEAQ. As DNA, the CDR3 is TGTGCCAGCAGCCCAGATGTTACAGGGGGCCGAACTAATGAAAAACTGTTTTTT. It specifies CASSPDVTGGRTNEKLFF. Drawing the rest from reference TRBV7-6 and TRBJ1-4, the complete variable domain is GAGVSQSPRYKVTKRGQDVALRCDPISGHVSLYWYRQALGQGPEFLTYFNYEAQQDKSGLPNDRFSAERPEGSISTLTIQRTEQRDSAMYRCASSPDVTGGRTNEKLFFGSGTQLSVL.

The table lists this clonotype with a few counts. This chain uses TRBV6-2 or TRBV6-3 with TRBJ2-5; no firm D call. V lost 0 bases and J lost 5, with 7 bases in between. The CDR3 is made up of 13 amino acids. Germline V gene lookup returns CDR1 MNHEY and CDR2 SVGEGT. The CDR3 reads CASSYSGDETQYF. CDR3 DNA sequence: TGTGCCAGCAGTTACTCAGGCGACGAGACCCAGTACTTC.

This clonotype was counted many times. V and J are TRBV6-2 or TRBV6-3 and TRBJ2-3, with D possibly matching TRBD1 (5 bases). This CDR3 contains 16 residues. Germline V CDR1 and CDR2: MNHEY, SVGEGT. Between the trimmed V and J ends, which lost 3 bases and 2 bases, there was a span of 15 bases. The CDR3 DNA reads as TGTGCCAGCAGTTATCCACAAGGGGCGGCCACAGATACGCAGTATTTT. It specifies CASSYPQGAATDTQYF.